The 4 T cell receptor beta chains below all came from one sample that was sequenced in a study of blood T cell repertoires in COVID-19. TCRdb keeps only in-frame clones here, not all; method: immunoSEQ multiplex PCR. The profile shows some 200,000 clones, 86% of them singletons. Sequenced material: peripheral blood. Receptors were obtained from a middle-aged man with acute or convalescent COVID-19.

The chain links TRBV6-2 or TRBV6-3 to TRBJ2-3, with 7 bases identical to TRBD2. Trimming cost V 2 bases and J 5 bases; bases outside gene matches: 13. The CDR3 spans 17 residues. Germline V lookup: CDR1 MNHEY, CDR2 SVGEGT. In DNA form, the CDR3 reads TGTGCCAGCAGTTACCTCCACGGCCCCGGGGAGGGAGATACGCAGTATTTT. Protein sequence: CASSYLHGPGEGDTQYF.

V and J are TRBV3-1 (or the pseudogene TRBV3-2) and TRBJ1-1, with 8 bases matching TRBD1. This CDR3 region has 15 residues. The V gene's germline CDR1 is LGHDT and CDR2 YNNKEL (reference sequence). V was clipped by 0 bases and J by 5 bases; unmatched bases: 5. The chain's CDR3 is CASSQDDRGRTEAFF. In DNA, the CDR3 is TGTGCCAGCAGCCAAGACGACAGGGGAAGGACTGAAGCTTTCTTT.

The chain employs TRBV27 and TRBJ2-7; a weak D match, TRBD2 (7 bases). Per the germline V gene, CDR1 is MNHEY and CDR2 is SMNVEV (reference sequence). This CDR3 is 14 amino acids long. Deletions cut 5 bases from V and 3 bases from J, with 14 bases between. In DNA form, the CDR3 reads TGTGCCAGCAGTCTTAGAAGGGGGGGCTACGAGCAGTACTTC. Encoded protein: CASSLRRGGYEQYF.

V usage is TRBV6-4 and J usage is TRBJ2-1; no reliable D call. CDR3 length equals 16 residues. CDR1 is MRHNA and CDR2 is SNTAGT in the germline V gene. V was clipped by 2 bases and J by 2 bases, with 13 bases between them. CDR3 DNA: TGTGCCAGCAGTGACCGAGAATTCGGTCCCTACAATGAGCAGTTCTTC. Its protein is CASSDREFGPYNEQFF.